The 24 T cell receptor beta chains in this list originate from one sample, sequenced in a study of blood T cells in healthy people across ages. A sample-barcoded 5' primer and a J-beta primer mix were used in a second PCR of roughly 7 to 12 cycles. TCRdb re-analysed the 5' RACE reads in MiXCR, keeping a single row per CDR3 protein. The table lists around 1,000,000 distinct CDR3 sequences, approximately 25% of them singletons, with approximately 0.75% in the top ten. These data are also associated with another study on T cells of mothers and their children.

Material for sequencing was blood. The receptors derive from a girl aged 2 to 9 in good health.

This clonotype occurred once. The junction departs from germline at one end; a sequencing error may be responsible. The chain combines TRBV7-6 with TRBJ1-1; no clear D. The germline CDR1 and CDR2 sequences are SGHVS and FNYEAQ. The CDR3 sequence is 13 residues long. This chain's CDR3 is CASSYAHHTEALF. CDR3 in DNA: TGTGCCAGCAGCTACGCTCATCACACTGAAGCTCTCTTT.

The rearrangement joins TRBV29-1 to TRBJ2-7; no clear D. V lost 6 bases and J 2 bases, leaving 17 bases between the germline ends. The CDR3 extends over 14 amino acids. CDR1 and CDR2 from the germline V gene are SQVTM and ANQGSEA. For the CDR3, the DNA is TGCAGCGTCCGCACAGCCATTCCCGCCTACGAGCAGTACTTC. Amino acids: CSVRTAIPAYEQYF.

Points on this clonotype: The junction differs from germline at one of its ends, possibly a read error. V usage is TRBV10-3 and J usage is TRBJ2-5; D unclear. Germline V lookup: CDR1 ENHRY, CDR2 SYGVKD. This CDR3 spans 12 amino acids. This CDR3 is CTISDVGETQYF. CDR3 nucleotides: TGTACCATCAGTGATGTAGGAGAGACCCAGTACTTC.

The genes are TRBV2 and TRBJ2-1; D possibly corresponds to TRBD1 (6 bases). The germline V gene encodes CDR1 SNHLY and CDR2 FYNNEI. CDR3 length: 17 residues. The V and J ends lost 9 bases and 3 bases respectively, with 24 bases between them. The CDR3 sequence: CASSDDRNRAHYNEQFF. The CDR3 nucleotides read TGTGCCAGTAGCGATGACAGGAATAGGGCCCACTACAATGAGCAGTTCTTC. The whole variable domain, filled in from reference TRBV2 and TRBJ2-1, reads EPEVTQTPSHQVTQMGQEVILRCVPISNHLYFYWYRQILGQKVEFLVSFYNNEISEKSEIFDDQFSVERPDGSNFTLKIRSTKLEDSAMYFCASSDDRNRAHYNEQFFGPGTRLTVL.

The chain recombines TRBV5-1 with TRBJ1-5; D call uncertain. V was pared by 3 bases and J by 6 bases, with 13 bases between. The CDR3 sequence is 14 residues long. Germline V gene data show CDR1 as SGHRS and CDR2 as YFSETQ. CDR3 amino acids: CASSSGDPSQPQHF. Written as DNA, the CDR3 is TGCGCCAGCAGCTCGGGAGATCCCTCTCAGCCCCAGCATTTT.

This clonotype came up a few times. This sequence joins TRBV20-1 and TRBJ2-7; 8 bases align to TRBD1. Germline V gene lookup returns CDR1 DFQATT and CDR2 SNEGSKA (reference sequence). The CDR3 spans 13 residues. The ends lost 6 bases at V and 3 bases at J; junction bases unmatched: 7. CDR3: CSALTGANYEQYF. CDR3 bases: TGCAGTGCCTTGACAGGGGCTAACTACGAGCAGTACTTC.

The DNA for the CDR3 is TGTGCCAGCAGTTACATCCCAGCGGGGTCCACAGATACGCAGTATTTT. As protein: CASSYIPAGSTDTQYF. This rearrangement joins TRBV6-5 to TRBJ2-3, with 7 bases fitting TRBD2. The J segment lost 2 bases and the V segment lost 2 bases, leaving 7 bases of the junction unmatched. Germline loops: CDR1 MNHEY, CDR2 SVGAGI. The CDR3 is 16 residues long.

The chain has TRBV29-1 and TRBJ1-4; TRBD1 might be the D (5 bases). The CDR3 extends over 13 amino acids. Germline lookup yields CDR1 SQVTM and CDR2 ANQGSEA. V dropped 5 bases and J dropped 7 bases, with 14 bases sitting between them. The CDR3 reads CSVSAHGTEKLFF. CDR3 coding DNA: TGCAGCGTTAGCGCGCACGGGACTGAAAAACTGTTTTTT.

This clonotype has only a few counts. The CDR3 protein is CASSVGTVALTGLHF. The CDR3 DNA reads TGTGCCAGCAGCGTGGGGACAGTGGCCCTTACGGGGCTCCACTTT. V and J are TRBV9 and TRBJ1-6; TRBD1 matches 7 bases. Germline V gene sequence: CDR1 SGDLS, CDR2 YYNGEE. V gave up 2 bases and J gave up 16 bases; unmatched junction bases: 15. CDR3 length: 15 amino acids.

The chain couples TRBV29-1 to TRBJ2-5, with a weak D call TRBD2 (5 bases). The ends were cut back, 2 bases at V and 4 bases at J, with 11 bases in the middle. The CDR3 consists of 13 residues. The germline V gene encodes CDR1 SQVTM and CDR2 ANQGSEA. The CDR3 DNA is TGCAGCGTTGAACAGAGACTATCAGAGACCCAGTACTTC. Translated, it gives CSVEQRLSETQYF. Filled out from reference TRBV29-1 and TRBJ2-5, the complete variable domain reads SAVISQKPSRDICQRGTSLTIQCQVDSQVTMMFWYRQQPGQSLTLIATANQGSEATYESGFVIDKFPISRPNLTFSTLTVSNMSPEDSSIYLCSVEQRLSETQYFGPGTRLLVL.

The chain carries TRBV4-2 and TRBJ1-5, with D unclear. Germline assignment: CDR1 LGHNA and CDR2 YNFKEQ. V lost 2 bases and J lost 9, with 8 bases in between. The CDR3 loop spans 12 amino acids. This CDR3 reads CASSQLDLPQHF. The CDR3 region has the DNA TGTGCCAGCAGCCAACTCGATCTGCCCCAGCATTTT.

This sequence joins TRBV12-3 or TRBV12-4 and TRBJ2-5; D gene unclear. Trimming took 4 bases from V and 5 from J, leaving 17 bases between them. The CDR3 totals 15 residues. The DNA for the CDR3 is TGTGCCAGCAGTTCCCCGGGCGGCGGTGGGGAGACCCAGTACTTC. Its translation is CASSSPGGGGETQYF.

This clonotype has a count of ten or more. The chain recombines TRBV2 with TRBJ2-2; D not resolved. From germline, CDR1 is SNHLY and CDR2 FYNNEI. This CDR3 comprises 14 residues. The V gene lost 6 bases and the J gene lost 1 base, with 9 bases spanning the gap. In DNA form, the CDR3 reads TGTGCCAGCAGCCCCAGCAGGAACACCGGGGAGCTGTTTTTT. Translating it yields CASSPSRNTGELFF.

The rearrangement links TRBV11-3 to TRBJ2-4; possibly TRBD2 for D (5 bases). The CDR3 runs to 13 residues. From germline, CDR1 is SGHNT and CDR2 YENEEA. V was cut by 2 bases and J by 8 bases, with 10 bases left in between. CDR3 protein: CASSLHHGDIQYF. The CDR3 DNA is TGTGCCAGCAGCTTACATCACGGGGACATTCAGTACTTC.

This clonotype was counted ten times or more. This sequence joins TRBV6-5 and TRBJ1-5, with 8 positions matching TRBD1. Germline assignment: CDR1 MNHEY and CDR2 SVGAGI. Losses at the gene ends were 4 bases for V and 5 bases for J; bases not matched to a gene: 4. This CDR3 region has 14 residues. CDR3 amino acids: CASSLGQGDQPQHF. CDR3 bases: TGTGCCAGCAGTTTAGGACAGGGAGATCAGCCCCAGCATTTT.

The chain recombines TRBV7-9 with TRBJ1-5; D is possibly TRBD1 (6 bases). This CDR3 spans 16 amino acids. Trimming stripped 1 base from V and 5 bases from J, with 15 bases between. Germline V lookup: CDR1 SEHNR, CDR2 FQNEAQ (reference sequence). The CDR3 loop is CASSLGGHVSDQPQHF. The CDR3 DNA follows: TGTGCCAGCAGCTTAGGGGGGCACGTTTCGGATCAGCCCCAGCATTTT.

This sequence joins TRBV10-1 and TRBJ2-7; a possible D gene is TRBD2 (5 bases). Germline CDR1 and CDR2: WNHNN and SYGVQD (reference sequence). CDR3 length: 14 residues. The V end was cut by 0 bases, the J end by 8 bases, with 14 bases between. The CDR3 nucleotides are TGCGCCAGCAGTGAGTCCCACGGGATTTTTAAGCAGTACTTC. It encodes CASSESHGIFKQYF.

Only a few counts were recorded for this clonotype. The V and J genes are TRBV29-1 and TRBJ2-6; D gene unclear. The CDR3 sequence is 14 residues long. Trimming cost V 5 bases and J 0 bases, with 8 bases left between them. In germline, CDR1 is SQVTM, CDR2 ANQGSEA. DNA for the CDR3: TGCAGCGTTCGACCGCACTCTGGGGCCAACGTCCTGACTTTC. Its translation: CSVRPHSGANVLTF.

In this sample, this clonotype turned up a few times. The J gene is TRBJ2-7, the V gene TRBV5-5; D gene uncertain. The CDR3 is 13 residues long. Trimming cost V 4 bases and J 2 bases, with 10 bases left between them. The germline gives CDR1 SGHKS, CDR2 YYEKEE (reference sequence). The CDR3 region has the DNA TGTGCCAGCAGCCATGGGCCGACCTACGAGCAGTACTTC. This gives the protein CASSHGPTYEQYF.

This clonotype has more than one count but fewer than ten. This sequence joins TRBV6-2 or TRBV6-3 and TRBJ2-6; 10 positions agree with TRBD1. The CDR3 covers 18 residues. CDR1 and CDR2 (germline): MNHEY, SVGEGT. J gave up 3 bases and V 5 bases, and 10 bases lay outside the gene matches. The chain's CDR3 is CASSPPGQGRRGANVLTF. The CDR3 nucleotides are TGTGCCAGCAGTCCCCCGGGACAGGGGCGACGTGGGGCCAACGTCCTGACTTTC.

This clonotype was observed a handful of times. The chain is built from TRBV25-1 and TRBJ2-7; TRBD1 matches 9 bases. This CDR3 contains 16 residues. The germline V gene encodes CDR1 MGHDK and CDR2 SYGVNS. With V trimmed by 5 bases and J by 0 bases, 8 bases remained unmatched. CDR3: CASSPLVTGGSYEQYF. CDR3 bases: TGTGCCAGCAGTCCCTTAGTGACAGGGGGCTCCTACGAGCAGTACTTC.

The genes are TRBV6-2 or TRBV6-3 and TRBJ1-2; possibly TRBD1 for D (6 bases). The CDR3 is 13 residues long. Germline lookup yields CDR1 MNHEY and CDR2 SVGEGT. Trimming removed 2 bases at V and 4 bases at J, with 8 bases between. CDR3 residues: CASSYGQPYGYTF. The DNA of the CDR3 is TGTGCCAGCAGTTACGGACAGCCCTATGGCTACACCTTC.

The V call is TRBV20-1, the J call TRBJ2-3; no clear D gene. V was shortened by 3 bases and J by 4 bases, with 11 bases between the two germline ends. The CDR3 is made up of 13 amino acids. CDR1 is DFQATT, CDR2 SNEGSKA, per germline (reference sequence). This chain's CDR3 is CSASYPGADTQYF. CDR3 coding DNA: TGCAGTGCTAGTTACCCCGGCGCAGATACGCAGTATTTT.

This clonotype was seen a single time. The V call is TRBV27, the J call TRBJ2-2; D is possibly TRBD2 (6 bases). CDR1 and CDR2 (germline): MNHEY, SMNVEV (reference sequence). This CDR3 region has 16 residues. V lost 4 bases to trimming and J lost 2 bases, with 14 bases between them. CDR3 nucleotide sequence: TGTGCCAGCAGTTCCTGGGGGGAGGCAAACACCGGGGAGCTGTTTTTT. Translating it yields CASSSWGEANTGELFF.